This is a list of T cell receptor beta chains from one sample in a study of blood T cell repertoires in COVID-19. This table comes from immunoSEQ multiplex PCR, and its TCRdb copy is limited to in-frame clones, with some not included. The table has under 45,000 clones, approximately 80% seen once; the top ten hold just under 2%. The source material was peripheral blood. The receptors originated from a man aged 55 to 70 with active COVID-19. The CDR3 runs from the conserved cysteine through the conserved F or W. The D gene is left open where the match is weak. Clone size is not always given. Where it is, it says once, few, many or a class for expanded clones.

CDR3 length: 13; D gene: TRBD1; V gene: TRBV2; clone size: -; J gene: TRBJ1-1; CDR3 protein: CASTQGEGTEAFF; CDR3 DNA: TGTGCCAGCACCCAGGGGGAAGGGACTGAAGCTTTCTTT
CDR3 length: 17; D gene: -; V gene: TRBV19; clone size: -; J gene: TRBJ1-5; CDR3 protein: CASSIQPQGRGNQPQHF; CDR3 DNA: TGTGCCAGTAGTATACAGCCACAGGGTCGGGGCAATCAGCCCCAGCATTTT
CDR3 length: 16; D gene: -; V gene: TRBV4-3; clone size: -; J gene: TRBJ1-2; CDR3 protein: CASSQDYGGLNYGYTF; CDR3 DNA: TGCGCCAGCAGCCAAGACTACGGGGGACTTAACTATGGCTACACCTTC
CDR3 length: 12; D gene: -; V gene: TRBV30; clone size: once; J gene: TRBJ1-2; CDR3 protein: CAHPRGGYGYTF; CDR3 DNA: TGTGCCCACCCCAGGGGTGGCTATGGCTACACCTTC
CDR3 length: 16; D gene: -; V gene: TRBV6-5; clone size: -; J gene: TRBJ1-6; CDR3 protein: CASSFASGFYNSPLHF; CDR3 DNA: TGTGCCAGCAGTTTCGCCTCGGGATTTTATAATTCACCCCTCCACTTT
CDR3 length: 14; D gene: -; V gene: TRBV6-6; clone size: -; J gene: TRBJ1-3; CDR3 protein: CASSYSEGSHTIYF; CDR3 DNA: TGTGCCAGCAGTTACTCGGAGGGGTCCCACACCATATATTTT
CDR3 length: 18; D gene: TRBD1; V gene: TRBV11-2; clone size: -; J gene: TRBJ1-2; CDR3 protein: CASSSIRDRDLPNYGYTF; CDR3 DNA: TGTGCCAGCAGCTCCATCCGGGACAGGGATCTTCCTAACTATGGCTACACCTTC
CDR3 length: 16; D gene: TRBD2; V gene: TRBV24-1; clone size: -; J gene: TRBJ2-1; CDR3 protein: CATSDLAAGGYNEQFF; CDR3 DNA: TGTGCCACCAGTGATTTAGCAGCGGGAGGGTACAATGAGCAGTTCTTC
CDR3 length: 14; D gene: -; V gene: TRBV4-1; clone size: -; J gene: TRBJ2-2; CDR3 protein: CASSQEANTGELFF; CDR3 DNA: TGCGCCAGCAGCCAAGAGGCCAACACCGGGGAGCTGTTTTTT
CDR3 length: 13; D gene: -; V gene: TRBV6-5; clone size: -; J gene: TRBJ2-5; CDR3 protein: CASGRTNQETQYF; CDR3 DNA: TGTGCCAGCGGCCGGACTAACCAAGAGACCCAGTACTTC
CDR3 length: 16; D gene: TRBD1; V gene: TRBV6-2/TRBV6-3; clone size: -; J gene: TRBJ2-1; CDR3 protein: CASSRTSTGFIAEQFF; CDR3 DNA: TGTGCCAGCAGCCGAACGTCGACAGGGTTTATTGCTGAGCAGTTCTTC
CDR3 length: 13; D gene: -; V gene: TRBV5-4; clone size: -; J gene: TRBJ2-7; CDR3 protein: CASSLADGYEQYF; CDR3 DNA: TGTGCCAGCAGCTTGGCCGACGGGTACGAGCAGTACTTC
CDR3 length: 13; D gene: -; V gene: TRBV28; clone size: -; J gene: TRBJ2-7; CDR3 protein: CASSLLQADEQYF; CDR3 DNA: TGTGCCAGCAGTTTACTACAGGCGGATGAGCAGTACTTC
CDR3 length: 16; D gene: TRBD1; V gene: TRBV28; clone size: -; J gene: TRBJ2-7; CDR3 protein: CASSSPGDRTTYEQYF; CDR3 DNA: TGTGCCAGCAGTTCTCCCGGGGACAGGACTACCTACGAGCAGTACTTC
CDR3 length: 14; D gene: -; V gene: TRBV28; clone size: -; J gene: TRBJ2-3; CDR3 protein: CASSSGSRPDTQYF; CDR3 DNA: TGTGCCAGCAGTTCCGGGTCCCGGCCCGATACGCAGTATTTT
CDR3 length: 19; D gene: -; V gene: TRBV19; clone size: -; J gene: TRBJ1-5; CDR3 protein: CASSLYPTYDRNSNQPQHF; CDR3 DNA: TGTGCCAGTAGTCTCTACCCTACCTATGACAGGAATAGCAATCAGCCCCAGCATTTT
CDR3 length: 12; D gene: -; V gene: TRBV7-2; clone size: once; J gene: TRBJ2-1; CDR3 protein: CASGGAYNEQFF; CDR3 DNA: TGTGCCAGCGGGGGGGCATACAATGAGCAGTTCTTC
CDR3 length: 14; D gene: -; V gene: TRBV5-5; clone size: -; J gene: TRBJ1-5; CDR3 protein: CASSLYGENQPQHF; CDR3 DNA: TGTGCCAGCAGCTTGTACGGTGAAAATCAGCCCCAGCATTTT
CDR3 length: 15; D gene: -; V gene: TRBV27; clone size: -; J gene: TRBJ1-6; CDR3 protein: CASSPPGSYNSPLHF; CDR3 DNA: TGTGCCAGCAGTCCCCCGGGGTCCTATAATTCACCCCTCCACTTT
CDR3 length: 15; D gene: TRBD1; V gene: TRBV7-2; clone size: -; J gene: TRBJ1-4; CDR3 protein: CASSLDGTVGEKLFF; CDR3 DNA: TGTGCCAGCAGCTTAGACGGGACAGTGGGTGAAAAACTGTTTTTT
CDR3 length: 16; D gene: -; V gene: TRBV6-1; clone size: -; J gene: TRBJ2-1; CDR3 protein: CASSEEGDPSYNEQFF; CDR3 DNA: TGTGCCAGCAGTGAAGAGGGGGATCCCTCCTACAATGAGCAGTTCTTC
CDR3 length: 15; D gene: TRBD1; V gene: TRBV28; clone size: few; J gene: TRBJ1-4; CDR3 protein: CASSSPGTGVEKLFF; CDR3 DNA: TGTGCCAGCAGTTCTCCCGGGACAGGGGTTGAAAAACTGTTTTTT
CDR3 length: 14; D gene: TRBD1; V gene: TRBV19; clone size: few; J gene: TRBJ2-5; CDR3 protein: CASGQGWGSETQYF; CDR3 DNA: TGTGCCAGCGGACAGGGCTGGGGGAGCGAGACCCAGTACTTC
CDR3 length: 15; D gene: TRBD2; V gene: TRBV11-3; clone size: -; J gene: TRBJ2-5; CDR3 protein: CASSLSGGAQETQYF; CDR3 DNA: TGTGCCAGCAGCCTCTCCGGGGGGGCCCAAGAGACCCAGTACTTC
CDR3 length: 13; D gene: -; V gene: TRBV12-3/TRBV12-4; clone size: -; J gene: TRBJ2-3; CDR3 protein: CASSPRRADTQYF; CDR3 DNA: TGTGCCAGCAGTCCCCGCAGGGCAGATACGCAGTATTTT
CDR3 length: 13; D gene: TRBD1; V gene: TRBV30; clone size: -; J gene: TRBJ1-2; CDR3 protein: CAKRTGWVRGYIF; CDR3 DNA: TGTGCCAAAAGGACAGGGTGGGTGCGTGGCTACATCTTC
CDR3 length: 15; D gene: TRBD1; V gene: TRBV5-5; clone size: medium-sized; J gene: TRBJ2-7; CDR3 protein: CASSLVGQEVIEQYF; CDR3 DNA: TGTGCCAGCAGCCTGGTGGGACAGGAAGTAATCGAGCAGTACTTC
CDR3 length: 15; D gene: -; V gene: TRBV9; clone size: -; J gene: TRBJ2-7; CDR3 protein: CASSARGTGGYEQYF; CDR3 DNA: TGTGCCAGCAGCGCCAGGGGGACTGGAGGGTACGAGCAGTACTTC
CDR3 length: 17; D gene: TRBD1; V gene: TRBV3-1/TRBV3-2; clone size: -; J gene: TRBJ1-6; CDR3 protein: CASSQVPPDRGGSPLHF; CDR3 DNA: TGTGCCAGCAGCCAAGTTCCTCCGGACAGGGGAGGTTCACCCCTCCACTTT
CDR3 length: 15; D gene: TRBD2; V gene: TRBV9; clone size: -; J gene: TRBJ2-5; CDR3 protein: CASSVGAGRQETQYF; CDR3 DNA: TGTGCCAGCAGCGTGGGAGCGGGGAGACAAGAGACCCAGTACTTC
CDR3 length: 14; D gene: -; V gene: TRBV25-1; clone size: -; J gene: TRBJ2-3; CDR3 protein: CASFGGLSTDTQYF; CDR3 DNA: TGTGCCAGTTTCGGGGGATTGAGCACAGATACGCAGTATTTT